This T cell receptor (beta chain) was obtained from a study of cytomegalovirus exposure and HLA in healthy donors (dated by TCRdb to 2015 to 2018). Study-level background: An earlier analysis of roughly 570 of the donors reported about 300 Gb of sequence data and 90 million to 120 million unique TCR beta sequences obtained from about 179 million T cells. Donor age, sex, ethnicity and CMV serostatus were collected together with the repertoire data. A separate validation cohort of over 95 different subjects was used in addition to the approximately 640-subject first cohort. Across some 400 genotyped donors of the cohort, an average of approximately 220,000 unique TCR beta nucleotide sequences per donor were sequenced, and 15% to 20% of those sequences were non-productive. Roughly five DR-DQ haplotypes were treated as single units for association and clustering because of strong linkage in the cohort. Every repertoire in the discovery cohort had been generated on one and the same sequencing platform. In an earlier analysis of 587 of the donors, high-throughput TCR beta sequencing was used to judge whether each TCR beta V gene segment behaved as functional or pseudogenic. The number of typed donors differed by locus: roughly 620-640 for A, B, C, DRB1 and DQB1; 522 for DQA1; approximately 600 for DPA1; and roughly 490 for DPB1. The study combined high-throughput TCR immunosequencing, statistical association of individual TCRs with disease status, and machine learning to predict cytomegalovirus infection status. In a later genetic analysis, genome-wide SNP genotypes for about three fifths of the roughly 670 donors were used, and that subset was treated as a discovery cohort. In a later analysis, previously published TCR beta repertoires from about 640 donors were re-analyzed and high-resolution HLA genotyping was added so that TCR occurrence patterns could be studied. An early release covering roughly 600 HLA-typed donors comprised approximately 300 gigabases of sequencing data and tens of millions of unique TCR sequences. Of the approximately 370 genotyped donors, 75% to 85% were placed in the genetic ancestry cluster associated with self-reported Caucasian donors. The study profiled the T cell repertoires of hundreds of subjects by immunosequencing and related them to cytomegalovirus serostatus. HLA typing included class I and class II loci at four-digit resolution. Rather than using new phenotypic data, the later analysis identified candidate immune exposures from TCR beta sequences and from how often those sequences occurred across donors. The study aimed to test whether cataloging public T cell receptors could reveal signatures of past pathogen exposure. What the research found in general, with its limitations: HLA typing was unavailable for some donors at each locus, so association tests used only the typed subset. CMV serostatus was the only immune exposure information available for the cohort. Approximately 18 rarely observed V segments, including chromosome 9 orphons, were excluded from the earlier analysis of just under 600 of the donors because counts were too low. The presence/absence analyses assumed that sequencing depth was roughly uniform across donors, and that assumption may not be true. The authors suggested that the approach could potentially be generalized to other disease states and immunological phenotypes. Linkage disequilibrium might explain the correlated functional status among segregating V segments, but an unknown experimental factor could not be ruled out. According to a later genetic analysis, donors in an Asian-associated ancestry cluster had fewer N-insertions in productive TCRs than the approximately 610-donor mean. Assigning TCR associations to individual alleles was difficult when HLA alleles, especially DR and DQ, strongly co-occurred. In this cohort, only TCR beta chains were sequenced, and detectable features were limited by the absence of alpha or paired-chain data. In a later analysis, most CMV-associated TCR beta chains were found to appear HLA-restricted, with HLA associations seemingly driven largely by CMV exposure. The sequencing pipeline was judged likely to have produced a cluster of highly shared sequence variants as a technical artifact. Most TCR sequences were seen in very few donors, while some public TCRs were found in many individuals. A later analysis reported that several top co-occurrence clusters appeared linked to parvovirus B19, influenza, CMV and Epstein-Barr virus. A few of the identified cytomegalovirus-associated TCR beta chains were confirmed in vitro to be specific for cytomegalovirus antigens. In a later analysis, the rate of TCR association differed among HLA loci, with DRB1 alleles having the most associated TCRs and HLA-C alleles having the fewest. Broadly in line with IMGT annotations, most TCR beta V segments showed up in productive rearrangements about 90% or about 30% of the time in an earlier analysis of 587 of the donors. Cytomegalovirus status was reported to be diagnosed by the classifier with high specificity and sensitivity in both the original and validation cohorts. The study listed approximately 160 TCR beta chains as associated with cytomegalovirus. In a later analysis, around 15,000 TCR beta sequences were associated with specific HLA alleles at a false discovery rate of 0.05. The 87-base-pair reads could not distinguish some IMGT-functional V segments, including TRBV6-2 and TRBV6-3, so those segments were excluded. In a later analysis, HLA-associated TCR beta chains were found to be more clonally expanded and to have lower generation probabilities than equally common non-associated chains. A further reported finding was that TCR beta sequences accurately predicted the HLA-A and HLA-B alleles for most subjects in the first cohort. In a later genetic analysis, a missense DCLRE1C variant was associated with V-gene and J-gene trimming of TCR beta chains, and the association was replicated in an independent cohort.

Points on this clone: Its antigen remains undetermined. The input lacks base qualities; no much larger clone sits a single base away.

The cohort consisted of 600 or so healthy bone marrow donors. At the time of sampling, all cohort members were nominally healthy, though unrecorded immune exposures were likely present. The donor was CMV seropositive and belonged to the group of over 250 seropositive cohort members. Every donor gave a peripheral blood sample, and the peripheral blood mononuclear cells from that sample were used for TCR beta sequencing. The Qiagen DNeasy Blood Extraction Kit was used to extract genomic DNA from the blood cell samples. The CDR3 spans 14 residues, from the cysteine through the phenylalanine. The retained sequence is limited to the CDR3, 42 bases, with the frame set at the first base. V trim: 3 bases; J trim: 6 bases; unmatched bases: 6. The CDR1 and CDR2 encoded by the germline V gene (reference sequence) are SGHNT and YYREEE. Library prep was done by the immunoSEQ multiplex PCR assay. For the multiplex PCR, a mixture combining 60 forward primers for TCR Vbeta segments and 13 reverse primers for TCR Jbeta segments was used. Amplification of the CDR3 region of rearranged TCR beta genes was performed with a multiplex PCR assay on genomic DNA. Amplified TCR beta libraries were sequenced as 87-base-pair reads on the Illumina HiSeq System. The study's processing was this. A later analysis tallied roughly 80 million unique TCR beta chains across the approximately 670 repertoires, and about 10 million of those chains were shared by two or more donors. To remove PCR and sequencing errors, raw reads were error-corrected and collapsed into unique sequences using a nearest-neighbor algorithm that merged closely related sequences. V, D and J gene segments were assigned by aligning CDR3 sequences to IMGT reference sequences. Each retained sequence needed at least a six-nucleotide match to both a V gene segment and a J gene segment. Rearrangements were classified as productive when the CDR3 lacked stop codons and remained in frame with V and J, and all other rearrangements were classified as non-productive. Following IMGT convention, CDR3 was defined as the stretch from the second conserved V-encoded cysteine to the conserved J-encoded phenylalanine. The earlier analysis of roughly 590 of the donors excluded sequences that lacked an unambiguous match to a single V gene segment. In an earlier analysis of approximately 550 of the donors, V segments were called functional above 56.7% productive rearrangements and were called segregating when the between-donor standard deviation exceeded 5%. A statistical classification framework was built for diagnosing cytomegalovirus status from the catalog of TCR beta chain sequences. V and J gene assignment, in a later analysis, came from comparing TCR nucleotide sequences with IMGT/GENE-DB human TR gene sequences. A later analysis assigned CDR3 sequences and most-parsimonious VDJ recombination scenarios with the TCRdist pipeline. In a later analysis, every TCR beta chain was defined by the combination of its CDR3 amino acid sequence and its V-gene family, and reads without a unique V-gene family were dropped. As a way to deal with suspected cross-contamination and a sequencing artifact, a later analysis dropped roughly 620 nucleotide sequences that were highly shared and had low generation probability. In a later analysis, a clonal expansion index for each public chain was calculated from normalized within-repertoire ranks of inferred template counts. Generation probabilities in a later analysis came from a VDJ recombination model fitted to out-of-frame rearrangements, and those results were checked against IGoR. In a later analysis, TCR-TCR, TCR-HLA and TCR-CMV co-occurrence was scored with hypergeometric tests, and a repertoire-size bias correction was applied to TCR pairs. False discovery rates were estimated in a later analysis by permuting HLA or CMV assignments 20 times. In a later analysis, co-occurring TCRs were grouped using DBSCAN, and TCRdist sequence similarity was added for clustering within HLA-allele-positive subsets. Co-occurrence clustering excluded repertoires with fewer than 30,000 or more than 120,000 public chains, plus five with anomalous nucleotide sharing. Sourced from immuneACCESS, this table was stored by TCRdb with only in-frame sequences that have V and J called. A share of the clones is absent; for the studies checked, an unresolved V gene accounts for under half, and the remainder has no known explanation. D and trimming were read from the DNA, whereas the V and J calls and clone size are those reported in that table. The sample table lists over 85,000 clones, around 81% of them with a count of one. The top ten constitute approximately 3.7% of the sample.

Specimen: PBMCs. The receptor's source is a female donor in good health and CMV-seropositive. The chain joins TRBV5-4 to TRBJ2-5, with TRBD1 matching 9 junction bases. The bases are TGTGCCAGCAGCTCGGGACAGGGCGTAAAGACCCAGTACTTC. Its protein reads: CASSSGQGVKTQYF.